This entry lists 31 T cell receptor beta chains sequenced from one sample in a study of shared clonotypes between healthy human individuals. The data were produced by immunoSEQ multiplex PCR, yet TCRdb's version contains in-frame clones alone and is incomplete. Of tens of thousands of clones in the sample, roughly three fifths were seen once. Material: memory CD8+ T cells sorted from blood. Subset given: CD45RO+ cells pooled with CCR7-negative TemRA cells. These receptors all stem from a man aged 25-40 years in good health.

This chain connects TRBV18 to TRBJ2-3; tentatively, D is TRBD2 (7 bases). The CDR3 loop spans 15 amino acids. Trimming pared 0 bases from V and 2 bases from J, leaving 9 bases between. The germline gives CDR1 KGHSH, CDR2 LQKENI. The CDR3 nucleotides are TGTGCCAGCTCACCACCGGGGGGGCTCACAGATACGCAGTATTTT. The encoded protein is CASSPPGGLTDTQYF.

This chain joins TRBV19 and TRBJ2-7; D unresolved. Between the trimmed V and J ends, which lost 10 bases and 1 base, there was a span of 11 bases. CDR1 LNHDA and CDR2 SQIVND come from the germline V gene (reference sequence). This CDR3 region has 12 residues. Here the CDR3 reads CATSDVSYEQYF. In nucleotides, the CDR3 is TGTGCCACCTCGGACGTGTCCTACGAGCAGTACTTC.

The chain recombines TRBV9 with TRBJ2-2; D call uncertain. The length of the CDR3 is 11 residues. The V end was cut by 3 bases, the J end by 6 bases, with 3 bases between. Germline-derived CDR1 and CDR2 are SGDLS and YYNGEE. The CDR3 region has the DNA TGTGCCAGCAGCGACGCCGGGGAGCTGTTTTTT. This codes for CASSDAGELFF.

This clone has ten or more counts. Here the CDR3 reads CASSRAGNNQPQHF. The CDR3, as DNA: TGTGCCAGCAGCCGCGCAGGGAACAATCAGCCCCAGCATTTT. The rearrangement links TRBV11-2 to TRBJ1-5; D may be TRBD1 (5 bases). V dropped 5 bases and J dropped 3 bases, with 11 bases sitting between them. This CDR3 is 14 amino acids long. Per germline, CDR1 SGHAT and CDR2 FQNNGV.

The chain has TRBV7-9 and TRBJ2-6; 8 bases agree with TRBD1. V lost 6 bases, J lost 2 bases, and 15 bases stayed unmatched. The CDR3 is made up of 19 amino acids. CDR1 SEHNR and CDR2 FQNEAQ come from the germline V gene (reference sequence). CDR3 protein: CASRPLWTGSIAGANVLTF. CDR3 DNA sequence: TGTGCCAGCAGACCCCTCTGGACAGGGTCAATAGCTGGGGCCAACGTCCTGACTTTC.

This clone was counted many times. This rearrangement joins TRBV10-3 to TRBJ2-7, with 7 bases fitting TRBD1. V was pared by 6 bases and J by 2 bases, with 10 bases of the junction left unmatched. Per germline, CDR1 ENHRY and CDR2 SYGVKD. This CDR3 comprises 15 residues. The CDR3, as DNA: TGTGCCATCAGCCAAGGGACAGTTTCAACCTACGAGCAGTACTTC. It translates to CAISQGTVSTYEQYF.

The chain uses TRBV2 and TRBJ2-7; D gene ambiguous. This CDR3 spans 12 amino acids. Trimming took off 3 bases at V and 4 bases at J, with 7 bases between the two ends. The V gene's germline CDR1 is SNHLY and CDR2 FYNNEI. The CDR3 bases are TGTGCCAGCAGTGATGGGATTTACGAGCAGTACTTC. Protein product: CASSDGIYEQYF.

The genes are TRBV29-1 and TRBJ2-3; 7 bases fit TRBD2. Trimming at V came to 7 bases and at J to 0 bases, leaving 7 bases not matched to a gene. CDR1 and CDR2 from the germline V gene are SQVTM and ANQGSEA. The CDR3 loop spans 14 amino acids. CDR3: CSANLADSTDTQYF. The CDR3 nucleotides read TGCAGCGCAAACCTAGCGGATAGCACAGATACGCAGTATTTT.

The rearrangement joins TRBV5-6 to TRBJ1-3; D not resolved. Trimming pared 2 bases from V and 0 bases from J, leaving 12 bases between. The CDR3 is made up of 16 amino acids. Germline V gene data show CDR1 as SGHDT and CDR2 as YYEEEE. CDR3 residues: CASSFGSATSGNTIYF. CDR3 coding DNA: TGTGCCAGCAGCTTCGGCTCCGCCACCTCTGGAAACACCATATATTTT.

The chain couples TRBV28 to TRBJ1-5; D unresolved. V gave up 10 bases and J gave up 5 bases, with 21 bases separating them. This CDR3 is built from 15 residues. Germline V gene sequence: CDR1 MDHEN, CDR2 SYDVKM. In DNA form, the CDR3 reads TGTGCCACCCAGGACCCGGCCATCGCGGATCAGCCCCAGCATTTT. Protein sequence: CATQDPAIADQPQHF.

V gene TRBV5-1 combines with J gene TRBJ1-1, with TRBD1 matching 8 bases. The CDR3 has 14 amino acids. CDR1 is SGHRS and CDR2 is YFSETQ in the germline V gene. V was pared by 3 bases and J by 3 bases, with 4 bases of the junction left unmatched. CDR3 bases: TGCGCCAGCAGCTGGACAGGGAAGGACACTGAAGCTTTCTTT. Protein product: CASSWTGKDTEAFF.

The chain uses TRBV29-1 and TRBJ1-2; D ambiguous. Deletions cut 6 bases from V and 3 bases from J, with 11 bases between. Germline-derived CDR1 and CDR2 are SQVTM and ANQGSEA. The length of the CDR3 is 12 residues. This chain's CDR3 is CSVETNHYGYTF. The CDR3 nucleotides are TGCAGCGTGGAGACAAACCACTATGGCTACACCTTC.

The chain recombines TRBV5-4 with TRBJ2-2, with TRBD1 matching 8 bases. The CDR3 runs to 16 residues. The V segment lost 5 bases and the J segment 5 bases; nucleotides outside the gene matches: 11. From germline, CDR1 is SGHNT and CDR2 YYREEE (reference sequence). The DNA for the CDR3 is TGTGCCAGCAGTTCGAACACCGGGACAGGAACCGGGGAGCTGTTTTTT. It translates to CASSSNTGTGTGELFF.

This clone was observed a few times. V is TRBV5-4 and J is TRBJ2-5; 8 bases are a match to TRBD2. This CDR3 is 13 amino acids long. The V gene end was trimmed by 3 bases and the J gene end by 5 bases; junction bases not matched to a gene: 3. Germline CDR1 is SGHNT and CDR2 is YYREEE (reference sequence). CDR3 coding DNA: TGTGCCAGCAGCTCCCGCGGGGGGGAGACCCAGTACTTC. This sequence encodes CASSSRGGETQYF.

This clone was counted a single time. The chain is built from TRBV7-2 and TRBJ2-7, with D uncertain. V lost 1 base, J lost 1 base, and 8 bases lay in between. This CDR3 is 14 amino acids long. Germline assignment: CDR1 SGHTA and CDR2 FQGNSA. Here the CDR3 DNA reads TGTGCCAGCAGCTTAGTTGGCCGGTCCTACGAGCAGTACTTC. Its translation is CASSLVGRSYEQYF.

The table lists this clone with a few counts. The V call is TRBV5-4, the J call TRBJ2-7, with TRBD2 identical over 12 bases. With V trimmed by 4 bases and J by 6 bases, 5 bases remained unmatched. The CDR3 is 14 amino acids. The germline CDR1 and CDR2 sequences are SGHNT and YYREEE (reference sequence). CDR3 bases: TGTGCCAGCAGCCCGACTAGCGGGAGCTTCGAGCAGTACTTC. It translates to CASSPTSGSFEQYF.

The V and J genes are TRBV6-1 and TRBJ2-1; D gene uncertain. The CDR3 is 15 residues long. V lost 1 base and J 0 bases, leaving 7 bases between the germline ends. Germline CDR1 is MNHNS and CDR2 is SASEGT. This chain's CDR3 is CASSEGASSYNEQFF. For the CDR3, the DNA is TGTGCCAGCAGTGAAGGGGCAAGCTCCTACAATGAGCAGTTCTTC.

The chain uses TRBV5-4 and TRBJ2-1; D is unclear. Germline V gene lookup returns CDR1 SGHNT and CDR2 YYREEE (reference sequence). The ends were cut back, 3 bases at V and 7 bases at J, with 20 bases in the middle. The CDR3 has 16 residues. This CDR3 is CASSSPLLASLNEQFF. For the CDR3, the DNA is TGTGCCAGCAGCTCTCCGCTGCTGGCATCCTTAAATGAGCAGTTCTTC.

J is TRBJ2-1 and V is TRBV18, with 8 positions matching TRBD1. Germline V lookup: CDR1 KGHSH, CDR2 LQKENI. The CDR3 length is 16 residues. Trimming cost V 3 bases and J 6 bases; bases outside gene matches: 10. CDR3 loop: CASSPQDRGGFNEQFF. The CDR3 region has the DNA TGTGCCAGCTCACCCCAAGACAGGGGTGGTTTCAATGAGCAGTTCTTC. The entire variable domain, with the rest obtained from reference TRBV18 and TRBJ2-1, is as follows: NAGVMQNPRHLVRRRGQEARLRCSPMKGHSHVYWYRQLPEEGLKFMVYLQKENIIDESGMPKERFSAEFPKEGPSILRIQQVVRGDSAAYFCASSPQDRGGFNEQFFGPGTRLTVL.

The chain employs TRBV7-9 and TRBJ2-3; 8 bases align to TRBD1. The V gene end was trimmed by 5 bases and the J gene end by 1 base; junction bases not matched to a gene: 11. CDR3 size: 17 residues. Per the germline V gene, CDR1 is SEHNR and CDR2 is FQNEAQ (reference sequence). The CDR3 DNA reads TGTGCCAGCAGCCCCCCGCTCGGACAGGGCCGCACAGATACGCAGTATTTT. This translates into CASSPPLGQGRTDTQYF.

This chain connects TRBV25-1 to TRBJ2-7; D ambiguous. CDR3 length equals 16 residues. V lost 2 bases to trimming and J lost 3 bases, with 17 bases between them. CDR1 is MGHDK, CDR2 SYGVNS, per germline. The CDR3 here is CASSERVRTDFYEQYF. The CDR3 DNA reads TGTGCCAGCAGTGAAAGGGTCAGAACTGATTTCTACGAGCAGTACTTC.

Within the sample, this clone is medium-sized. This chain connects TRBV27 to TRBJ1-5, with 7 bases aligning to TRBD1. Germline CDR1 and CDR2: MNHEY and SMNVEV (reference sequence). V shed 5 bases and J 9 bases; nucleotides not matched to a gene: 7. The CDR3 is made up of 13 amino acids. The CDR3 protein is CASSTAGGRPQHF. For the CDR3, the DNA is TGTGCCAGCAGTACGGCAGGGGGGCGGCCCCAGCATTTT.

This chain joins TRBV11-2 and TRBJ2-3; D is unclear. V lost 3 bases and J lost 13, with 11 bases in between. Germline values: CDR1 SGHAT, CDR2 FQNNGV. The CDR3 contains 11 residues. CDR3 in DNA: TGTGCCAGCAGCTTTACGCCATGGGAGTATTTT. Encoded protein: CASSFTPWEYF.

Written as DNA, the CDR3 is TGCGCCAGCAGTGAGGGGACGTTATCTTCCTACGAGCAGTACTTC. The encoded protein is CASSEGTLSSYEQYF. This chain links TRBV10-1 with TRBJ2-7; perhaps D is TRBD1 or TRBD2 (5 bases each). Trimming stripped 2 bases from V and 1 base from J, with 12 bases between. Germline loops: CDR1 WNHNN, CDR2 SYGVQD (reference sequence). This CDR3 spans 15 amino acids.

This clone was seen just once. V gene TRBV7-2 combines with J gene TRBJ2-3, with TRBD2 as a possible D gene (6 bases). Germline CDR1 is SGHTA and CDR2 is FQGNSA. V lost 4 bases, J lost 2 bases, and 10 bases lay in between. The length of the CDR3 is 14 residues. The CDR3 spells CASSSLAVTDTQYF. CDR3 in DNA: TGTGCCAGCAGCTCCTTAGCGGTCACAGATACGCAGTATTTT.

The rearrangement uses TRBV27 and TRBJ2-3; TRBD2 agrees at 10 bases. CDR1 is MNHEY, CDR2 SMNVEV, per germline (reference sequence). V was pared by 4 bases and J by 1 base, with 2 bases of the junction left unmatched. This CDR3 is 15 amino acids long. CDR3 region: CASSSGLAGTDTQYF. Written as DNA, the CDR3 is TGTGCCAGCAGTTCCGGACTAGCGGGCACAGATACGCAGTATTTT.

CDR3 protein: CASSPPRGALLSTEAFF. Written as DNA, the CDR3 is TGTGCCAGCAGCCCTCCGCGAGGGGCCCTTTTAAGCACTGAAGCTTTCTTT. The chain carries TRBV14 and TRBJ1-1; possibly TRBD1 for D (5 bases). The germline V gene encodes CDR1 SGHDN and CDR2 FVKESK. Trimming removed 4 bases from V and 4 bases from J, with 22 bases in between. The CDR3 covers 17 residues.

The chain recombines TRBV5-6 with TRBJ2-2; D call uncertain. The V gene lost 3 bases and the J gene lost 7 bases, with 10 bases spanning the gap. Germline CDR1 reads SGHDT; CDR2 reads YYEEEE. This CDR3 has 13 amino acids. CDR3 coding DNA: TGTGCCAGCAGCTATACTTGGGGCGGGGAGCTGTTTTTT. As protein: CASSYTWGGELFF.

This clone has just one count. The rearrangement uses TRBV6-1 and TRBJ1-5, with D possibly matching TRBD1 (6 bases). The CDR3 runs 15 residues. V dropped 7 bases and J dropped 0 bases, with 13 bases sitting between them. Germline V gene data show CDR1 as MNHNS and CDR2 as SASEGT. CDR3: CASTRGTGSNQPQHF. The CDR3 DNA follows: TGTGCCAGCACCAGGGGTACAGGTAGCAATCAGCCCCAGCATTTT.

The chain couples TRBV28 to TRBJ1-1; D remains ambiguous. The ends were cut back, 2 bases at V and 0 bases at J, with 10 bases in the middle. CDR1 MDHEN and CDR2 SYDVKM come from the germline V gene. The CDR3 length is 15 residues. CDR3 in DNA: TGTGCCAGCAGTTTAGAATTTGGGGTGAACACTGAAGCTTTCTTT. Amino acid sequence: CASSLEFGVNTEAFF.

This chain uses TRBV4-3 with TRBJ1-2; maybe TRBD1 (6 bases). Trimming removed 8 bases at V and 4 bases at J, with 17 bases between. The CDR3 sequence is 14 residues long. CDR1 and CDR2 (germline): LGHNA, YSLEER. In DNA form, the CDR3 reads TGCGCCAGCGGCAAGGGGGGCAGCAGCTATGGCTACACCTTC. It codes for CASGKGGSSYGYTF.